This paragraph covers one T cell receptor beta chain sequence. Its antigen is not identified. The CDR3 spans 15 residues. Per the germline V gene, CDR1 is MNHEY and CDR2 is SMNVEV (reference sequence). After removal of 5 bases from V and 10 bases from J, the junction contained 7 bases not matched to a gene. Libraries were prepared by immunoSEQ multiplex PCR; TCRdb keeps only in-frame clonotypes and omits some of them. The sample consists of about 200,000 clones, 80% to 95% of them appearing once. It was second doses at about 4 or about 12 weeks that were pooled. This specimen comes from a study of T cell responses to AZD1222 COVID-19 vaccine. Overall study findings and caveats: Per reports, nearly half of all spike-specific TCRs target regions that are unmutated in variants. Females made up more of the donors, who were largely white British, and clonal diversity may have come out too low. Vaccine-related CD4 TCRs covered spike, predominating at 160-218 and 743-854.

Sequenced material: peripheral blood, taken 28 days after the second AZD1222 dose. This chain uses TRBV27 with TRBJ2-1, with TRBD2 matching over 14 bases. The source of this sequence is an adult who received the AZD1222 COVID-19 vaccine. The CDR3 reads CASSLGTSGRVEQFF. DNA for the CDR3: TGTGCCAGCAGTCTTGGGACTAGCGGGAGAGTCGAGCAGTTCTTC.